The present T cell receptor (beta chain) was sequenced within a study of shared clonotypes between healthy human individuals. Several immunoSEQ 96-well plates shared each subset's DNA, each plate a replicate. TCRdb's copy holds only in-frame clones and misses some; the assay was immunoSEQ multiplex PCR. Of 530,000 or so clones listed, over 75% are singletons. Comment on this clone: Antigen unknown.

Around 91 million PBMCs were counted before genomic DNA extraction. Study-level results: Sequencing depth was predicted to influence how clonotypes are shared among donors. Donors were few, which limited the genetic and exposure-history diversity represented.

The CDR3 totals 14 residues. V lost 5 bases, J lost 0 bases, and 8 bases lay in between. Germline lookup yields CDR1 SEHNR and CDR2 FQNEAQ (reference sequence). The chain joins TRBV7-9 to TRBJ1-3; TRBD1 might be the D (5 bases). The sequence derives from a woman aged 40 to 50 in good health. Some clones in this sample may be carry-over from other donors' samples. Material for sequencing was PBMCs. The CDR3 protein is CASSNRFSGNTIYF. CDR3 nucleotide sequence: TGTGCCAGCAGCAACAGGTTCTCTGGAAACACCATATATTTT.